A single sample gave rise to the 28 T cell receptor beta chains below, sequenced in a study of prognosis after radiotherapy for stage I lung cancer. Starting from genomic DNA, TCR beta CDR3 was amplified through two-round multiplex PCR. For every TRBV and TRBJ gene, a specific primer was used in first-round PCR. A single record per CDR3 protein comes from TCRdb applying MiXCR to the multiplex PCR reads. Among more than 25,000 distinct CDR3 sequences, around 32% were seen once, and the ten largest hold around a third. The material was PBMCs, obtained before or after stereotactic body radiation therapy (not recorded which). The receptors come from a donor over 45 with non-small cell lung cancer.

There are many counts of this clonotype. The CDR3 DNA is TGCGCCAGCAGCGCCACTGCAATCCAAGGAACAGATACGCAGTATTTT. Its protein is CASSATAIQGTDTQYF. The genes are TRBV5-1 and TRBJ2-3; no reliable D call. V lost 4 bases to trimming and J lost 3 bases, with 18 bases between them. From germline, CDR1 is SGHRS and CDR2 YFSETQ. There are 16 residues in the CDR3.

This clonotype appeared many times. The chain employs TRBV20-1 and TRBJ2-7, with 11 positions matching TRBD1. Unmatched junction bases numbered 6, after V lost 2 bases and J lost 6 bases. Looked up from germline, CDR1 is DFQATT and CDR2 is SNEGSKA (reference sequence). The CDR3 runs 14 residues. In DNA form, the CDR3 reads TGCAGTGCTAGAATTCAGGACAGGGGGCGCGAGCAGTACTTC. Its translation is CSARIQDRGREQYF.

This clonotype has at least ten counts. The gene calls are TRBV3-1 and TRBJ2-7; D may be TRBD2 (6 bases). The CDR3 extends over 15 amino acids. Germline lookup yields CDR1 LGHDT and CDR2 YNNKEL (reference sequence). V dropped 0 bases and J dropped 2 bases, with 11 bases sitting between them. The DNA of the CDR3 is TGTGCCAGCAGCCAAGACCCGGACTATACCTACGAGCAGTACTTC. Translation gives CASSQDPDYTYEQYF.

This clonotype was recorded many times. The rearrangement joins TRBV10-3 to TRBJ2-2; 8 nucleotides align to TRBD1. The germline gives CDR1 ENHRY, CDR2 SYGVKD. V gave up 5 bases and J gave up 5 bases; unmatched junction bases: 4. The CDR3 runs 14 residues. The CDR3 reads CAISPDRGTGELFF. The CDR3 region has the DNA TGTGCCATCAGTCCCGACAGGGGAACCGGGGAGCTGTTTTTT.

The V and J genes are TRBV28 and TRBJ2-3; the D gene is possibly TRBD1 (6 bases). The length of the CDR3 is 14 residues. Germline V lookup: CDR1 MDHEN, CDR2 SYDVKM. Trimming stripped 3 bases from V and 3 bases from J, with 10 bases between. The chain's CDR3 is CASSFAQGTDTQYF. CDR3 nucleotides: TGTGCCAGCAGTTTTGCACAGGGAACAGATACGCAGTATTTT.

In DNA, the CDR3 is TGCGCCAGCAGCCTGGACGGACTAGCTCGCTACGAGCAGTACTTC. Its translation is CASSLDGLARYEQYF. The gene calls are TRBV5-1 and TRBJ2-7; 8 bases match TRBD2. Germline CDR1 SGHRS, CDR2 YFSETQ. CDR3 size: 15 residues. J gave up 3 bases and V 4 bases, and 9 bases lay outside the gene matches.

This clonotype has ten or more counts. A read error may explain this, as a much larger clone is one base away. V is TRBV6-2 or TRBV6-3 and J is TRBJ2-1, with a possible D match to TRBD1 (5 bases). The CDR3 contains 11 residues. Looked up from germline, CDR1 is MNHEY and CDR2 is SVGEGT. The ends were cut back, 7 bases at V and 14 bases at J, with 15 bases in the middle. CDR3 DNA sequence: TGTGCCAGCATCCTTCTCAGGGCGAAGTTCTTC. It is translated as CASILLRAKFF.

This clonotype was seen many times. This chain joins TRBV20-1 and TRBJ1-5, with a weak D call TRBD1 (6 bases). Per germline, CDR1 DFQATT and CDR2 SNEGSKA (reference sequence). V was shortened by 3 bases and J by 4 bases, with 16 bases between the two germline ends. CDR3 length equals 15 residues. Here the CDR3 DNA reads TGCAGTGCTAGTGGGGGGGGGGCTAAAAATCAGCCCCAGCATTTT. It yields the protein CSASGGGAKNQPQHF.

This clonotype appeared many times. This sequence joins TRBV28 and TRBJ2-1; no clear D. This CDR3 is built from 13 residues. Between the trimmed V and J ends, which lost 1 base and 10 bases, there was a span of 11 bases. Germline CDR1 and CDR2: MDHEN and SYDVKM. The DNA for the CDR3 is TGTGCCAGCAGTTTATTGGTCCCCCCAGAGCAGTTCTTC. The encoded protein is CASSLLVPPEQFF.

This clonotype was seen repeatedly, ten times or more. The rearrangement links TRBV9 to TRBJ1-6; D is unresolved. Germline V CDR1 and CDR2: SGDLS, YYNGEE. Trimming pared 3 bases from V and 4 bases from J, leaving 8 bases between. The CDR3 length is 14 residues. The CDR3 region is CASSADGYNSPLHF. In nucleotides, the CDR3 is TGTGCCAGCAGCGCGGACGGATATAATTCACCCCTCCACTTT.

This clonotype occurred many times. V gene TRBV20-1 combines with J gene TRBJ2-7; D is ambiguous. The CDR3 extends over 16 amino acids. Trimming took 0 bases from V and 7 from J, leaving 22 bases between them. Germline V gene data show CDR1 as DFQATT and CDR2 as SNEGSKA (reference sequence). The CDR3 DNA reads TGCAGTGCTAGAGATCGGCACGTGGGATTCTCGGGTGAGCAGTACTTC. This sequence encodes CSARDRHVGFSGEQYF.

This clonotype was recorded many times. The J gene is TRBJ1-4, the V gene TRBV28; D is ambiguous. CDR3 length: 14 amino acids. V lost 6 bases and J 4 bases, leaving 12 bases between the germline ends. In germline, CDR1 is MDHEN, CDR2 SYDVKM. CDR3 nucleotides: TGTGCCAGCAGCCCGATCGCCGTTAATGAAAAACTGTTTTTT. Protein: CASSPIAVNEKLFF.

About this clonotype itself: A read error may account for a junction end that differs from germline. The CDR3 coding sequence is TGTGCCAGCAGCTGCAGCACCGGGGGGCTGTTTTTT. It encodes CASSCSTGGLFF. V is TRBV27 and J is TRBJ2-2; tentatively, D is TRBD2 (6 bases). The CDR3 consists of 12 residues. The germline V gene has CDR1 MNHEY and CDR2 SMNVEV (reference sequence).

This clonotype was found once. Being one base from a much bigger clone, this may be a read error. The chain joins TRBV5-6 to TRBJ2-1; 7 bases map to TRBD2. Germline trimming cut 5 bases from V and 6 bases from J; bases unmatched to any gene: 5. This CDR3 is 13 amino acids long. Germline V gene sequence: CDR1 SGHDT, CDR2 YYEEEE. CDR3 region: CASRFPGGNEQFF. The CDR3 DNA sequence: TGTGCCAGCAGGTTTCCGGGAGGCAATGAGCAGTTCTTC.

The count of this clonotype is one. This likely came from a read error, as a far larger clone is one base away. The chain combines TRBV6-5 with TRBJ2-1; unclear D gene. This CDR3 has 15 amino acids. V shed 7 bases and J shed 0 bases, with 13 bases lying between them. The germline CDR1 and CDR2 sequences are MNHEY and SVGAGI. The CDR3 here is CASTSDHNSYNEQFF. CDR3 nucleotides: TGTGCCAGCACAAGTGACCACAACTCCTACAATGAGCAGTTCTTC.

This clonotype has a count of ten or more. CDR3 sequence: CASSSPARTDTQYF. In nucleotides, the CDR3 is TGTGCCAGTAGTTCGCCGGCCCGCACAGATACGCAGTATTTT. The chain has TRBV19 and TRBJ2-3; D uncertain. CDR1 is LNHDA, CDR2 SQIVND, per germline (reference sequence). The CDR3 consists of 14 residues. Trimming took off 5 bases at V and 1 base at J, with 10 bases between the two ends.

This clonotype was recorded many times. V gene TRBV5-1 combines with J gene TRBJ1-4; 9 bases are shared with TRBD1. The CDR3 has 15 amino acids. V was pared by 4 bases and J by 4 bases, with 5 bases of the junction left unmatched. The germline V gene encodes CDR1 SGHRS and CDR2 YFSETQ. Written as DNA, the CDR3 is TGCGCCAGCAGCCGCGGGACAGGGAGTAATGAAAAACTGTTTTTT. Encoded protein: CASSRGTGSNEKLFF.

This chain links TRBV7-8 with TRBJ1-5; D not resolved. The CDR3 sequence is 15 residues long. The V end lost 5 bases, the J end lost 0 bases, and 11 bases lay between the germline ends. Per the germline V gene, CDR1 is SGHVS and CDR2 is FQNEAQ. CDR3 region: CASSPRTGSNQPQHF. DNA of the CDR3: TGTGCCAGCAGCCCGAGGACCGGTAGCAATCAGCCCCAGCATTTT.

The chain's CDR3 is CATSDTKPGQNYGYTF. In DNA form, the CDR3 reads TGTGCCACCAGTGATACCAAACCGGGACAGAACTATGGCTACACCTTC. This chain connects TRBV24-1 to TRBJ1-2; 7 bases fit TRBD1. The CDR3 runs 16 residues. CDR1 is KGHDR, CDR2 SFDVKD, per germline. V lost 3 bases, J lost 2 bases, and 8 bases stayed unmatched.

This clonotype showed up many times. In DNA form, the CDR3 reads TGTGCCAGCAGCGGACTAGCGGGGTCCCCAGAGCAGTACTTC. Translated, it gives CASSGLAGSPEQYF. This chain joins TRBV9 and TRBJ2-7; 11 nucleotides line up with TRBD2. The CDR3 runs 14 residues. Trimming at V came to 3 bases and at J to 7 bases, leaving 6 bases not matched to a gene. The germline V gene encodes CDR1 SGDLS and CDR2 YYNGEE. Full variable domain (remainder filled in from reference TRBV9 and TRBJ2-7): DSGVTQTPKHLITATGQRVTLRCSPRSGDLSVYWYQQSLDQGLQFLIQYYNGEERAKGNILERFSAQQFPDLHSELNLSSLELGDSALYFCASSGLAGSPEQYFGPGTRLTVT.

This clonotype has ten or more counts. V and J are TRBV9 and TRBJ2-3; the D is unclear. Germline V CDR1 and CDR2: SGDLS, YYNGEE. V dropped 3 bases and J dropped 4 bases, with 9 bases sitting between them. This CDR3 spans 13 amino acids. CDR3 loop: CASSEPASDTQYF. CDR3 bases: TGTGCCAGCAGCGAGCCCGCGTCAGATACGCAGTATTTT.

The CDR3 coding sequence is TGTGCCAGCAGTGAAGACCCTAGCGGAAGCCGCTCCTACAATGAGCAGTTCTTC. As protein: CASSEDPSGSRSYNEQFF. V and J are TRBV2 and TRBJ2-1; 7 nucleotides agree with TRBD2. CDR1 is SNHLY and CDR2 is FYNNEI in the germline V gene. The ends lost 1 base at V and 0 bases at J; junction bases unmatched: 9. This CDR3 is built from 18 residues.

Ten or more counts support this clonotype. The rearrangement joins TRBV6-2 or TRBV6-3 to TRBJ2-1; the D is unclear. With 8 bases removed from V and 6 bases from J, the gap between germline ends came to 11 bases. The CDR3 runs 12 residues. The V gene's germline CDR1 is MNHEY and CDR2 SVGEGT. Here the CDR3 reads CASWSAPNEQFF. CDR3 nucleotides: TGTGCCAGCTGGTCCGCGCCCAATGAGCAGTTCTTC.

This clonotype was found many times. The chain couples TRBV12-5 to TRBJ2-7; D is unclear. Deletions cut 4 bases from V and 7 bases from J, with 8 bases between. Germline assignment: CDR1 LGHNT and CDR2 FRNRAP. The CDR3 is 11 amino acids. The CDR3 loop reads CASGYGQEQYF. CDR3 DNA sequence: TGTGCTAGTGGTTACGGTCAGGAGCAGTACTTC.

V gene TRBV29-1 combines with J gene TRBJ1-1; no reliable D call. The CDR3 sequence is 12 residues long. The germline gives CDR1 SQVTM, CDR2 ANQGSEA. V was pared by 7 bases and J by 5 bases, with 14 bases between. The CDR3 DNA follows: TGCAGCGGCGTGGGTGTTGGGACTGAAGCTTTCTTT. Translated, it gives CSGVGVGTEAFF. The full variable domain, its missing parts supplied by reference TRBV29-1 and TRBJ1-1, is SAVISQKPSRDICQRGTSLTIQCQVDSQVTMMFWYRQQPGQSLTLIATANQGSEATYESGFVIDKFPISRPNLTFSTLTVSNMSPEDSSIYLCSGVGVGTEAFFGQGTRLTVV.

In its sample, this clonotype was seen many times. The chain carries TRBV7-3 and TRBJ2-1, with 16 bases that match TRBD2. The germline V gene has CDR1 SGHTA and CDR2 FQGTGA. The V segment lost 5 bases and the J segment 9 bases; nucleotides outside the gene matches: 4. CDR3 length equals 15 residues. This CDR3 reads CASSPGLAGGGEQFF. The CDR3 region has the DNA TGTGCCAGCAGCCCGGGACTAGCGGGAGGGGGTGAGCAGTTCTTC.

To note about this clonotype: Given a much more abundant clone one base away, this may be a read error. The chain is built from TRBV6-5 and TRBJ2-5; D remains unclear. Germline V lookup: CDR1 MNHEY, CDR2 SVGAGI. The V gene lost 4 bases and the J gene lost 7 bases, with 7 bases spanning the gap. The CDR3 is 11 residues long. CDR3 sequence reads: CASSLWATQYF. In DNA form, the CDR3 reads TGTGCCAGCAGTTTGTGGGCGACCCAGTACTTC.

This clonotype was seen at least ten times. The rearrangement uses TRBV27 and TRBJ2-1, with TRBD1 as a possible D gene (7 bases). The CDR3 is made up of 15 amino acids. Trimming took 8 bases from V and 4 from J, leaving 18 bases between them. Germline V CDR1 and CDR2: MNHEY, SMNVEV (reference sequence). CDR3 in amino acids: CASQKAGQRYNEQFF. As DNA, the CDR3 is TGTGCCAGCCAGAAGGCGGGACAGAGATACAATGAGCAGTTCTTC.